This T cell receptor (beta chain) is from a study of blood T cell repertoires in COVID-19. This table comes from immunoSEQ multiplex PCR, and its TCRdb copy is limited to in-frame clones, with some not included. Counted here are about 190,000 clones, 75% to 90% occurring once; the ten biggest clones make up approximately 6.5%. V trimming: 5 bases; J trimming: 0 bases; junction bases outside the gene matches: 6. From germline, CDR1 is SQVTM and CDR2 ANQGSEA. The CDR3 is made up of 15 amino acids. The receptor was derived from a woman in her 40s with acute or convalescent COVID-19. The chain employs TRBV29-1 and TRBJ2-1; 8 bases line up with TRBD2. The specimen sequenced was peripheral blood. The CDR3 DNA is TGCAGCGTTCTCGGGGGGGCCTTCTCCTACAATGAGCAGTTCTTC. The encoded protein is CSVLGGAFSYNEQFF.